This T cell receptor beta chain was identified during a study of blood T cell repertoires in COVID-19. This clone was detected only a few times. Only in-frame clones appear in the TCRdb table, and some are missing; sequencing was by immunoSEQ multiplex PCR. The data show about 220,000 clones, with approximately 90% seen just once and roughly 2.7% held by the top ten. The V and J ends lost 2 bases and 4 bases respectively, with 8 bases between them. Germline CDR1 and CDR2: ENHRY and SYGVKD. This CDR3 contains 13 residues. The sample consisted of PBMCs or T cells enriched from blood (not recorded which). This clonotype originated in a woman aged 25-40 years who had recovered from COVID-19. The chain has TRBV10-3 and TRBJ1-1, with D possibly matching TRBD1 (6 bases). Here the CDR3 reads CAISETGRTEAFF. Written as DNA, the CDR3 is TGTGCCATCAGTGAGACAGGGCGCACTGAAGCTTTCTTT.